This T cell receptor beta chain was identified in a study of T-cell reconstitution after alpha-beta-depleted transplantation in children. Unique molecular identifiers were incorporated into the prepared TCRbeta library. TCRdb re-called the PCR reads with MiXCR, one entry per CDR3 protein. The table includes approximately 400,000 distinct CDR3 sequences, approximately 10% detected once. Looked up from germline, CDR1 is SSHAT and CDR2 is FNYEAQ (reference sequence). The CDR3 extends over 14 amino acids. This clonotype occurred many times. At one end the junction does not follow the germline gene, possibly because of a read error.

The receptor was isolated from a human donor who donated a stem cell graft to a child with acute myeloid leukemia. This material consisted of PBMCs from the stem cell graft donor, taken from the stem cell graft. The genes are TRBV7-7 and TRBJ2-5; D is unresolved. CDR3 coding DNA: TGTGCTAGCAGCCCCTCGAGTCTGGGAGAGACCCAGTACTTC. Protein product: CASSPSSLGETQYF.